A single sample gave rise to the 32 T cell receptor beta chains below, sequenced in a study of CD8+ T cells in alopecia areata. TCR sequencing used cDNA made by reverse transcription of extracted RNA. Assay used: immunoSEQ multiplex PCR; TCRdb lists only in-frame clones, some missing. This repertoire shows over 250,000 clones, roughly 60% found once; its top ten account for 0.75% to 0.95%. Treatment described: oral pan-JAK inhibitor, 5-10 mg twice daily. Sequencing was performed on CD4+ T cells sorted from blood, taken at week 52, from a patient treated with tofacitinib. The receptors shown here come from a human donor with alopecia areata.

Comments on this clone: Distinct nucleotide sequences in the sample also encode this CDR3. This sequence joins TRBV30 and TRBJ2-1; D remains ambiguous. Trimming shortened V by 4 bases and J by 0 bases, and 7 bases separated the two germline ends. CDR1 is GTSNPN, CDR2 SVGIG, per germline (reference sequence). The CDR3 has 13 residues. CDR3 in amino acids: CAWTGSSYNEQFF. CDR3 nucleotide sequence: TGTGCCTGGACGGGCAGCTCCTACAATGAGCAGTTCTTC.

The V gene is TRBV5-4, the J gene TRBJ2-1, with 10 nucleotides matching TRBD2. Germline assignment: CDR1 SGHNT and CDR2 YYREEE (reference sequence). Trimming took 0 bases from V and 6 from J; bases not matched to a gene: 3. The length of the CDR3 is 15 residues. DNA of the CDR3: TGTGCCAGCAGCTTGGTAGCGGGGGGTGGCAATGAGCAGTTCTTC. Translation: CASSLVAGGGNEQFF.

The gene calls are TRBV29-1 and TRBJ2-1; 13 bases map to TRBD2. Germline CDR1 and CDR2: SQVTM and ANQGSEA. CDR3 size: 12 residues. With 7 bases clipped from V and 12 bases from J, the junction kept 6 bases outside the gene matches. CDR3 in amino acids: CSGAGLAGSQFF. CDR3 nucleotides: TGCAGCGGGGCGGGACTAGCGGGATCGCAGTTCTTC.

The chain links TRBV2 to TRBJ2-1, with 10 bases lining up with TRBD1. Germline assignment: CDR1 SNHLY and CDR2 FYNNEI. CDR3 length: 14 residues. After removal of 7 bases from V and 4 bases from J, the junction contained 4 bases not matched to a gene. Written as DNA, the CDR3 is TGTGCCAGCAACGGACAGGGGGAGTACAATGAGCAGTTCTTC. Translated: CASNGQGEYNEQFF. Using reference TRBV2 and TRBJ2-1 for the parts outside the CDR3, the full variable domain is EPEVTQTPSHQVTQMGQEVILRCVPISNHLYFYWYRQILGQKVEFLVSFYNNEISEKSEIFDDQFSVERPDGSNFTLKIRSTKLEDSAMYFCASNGQGEYNEQFFGPGTRLTVL.

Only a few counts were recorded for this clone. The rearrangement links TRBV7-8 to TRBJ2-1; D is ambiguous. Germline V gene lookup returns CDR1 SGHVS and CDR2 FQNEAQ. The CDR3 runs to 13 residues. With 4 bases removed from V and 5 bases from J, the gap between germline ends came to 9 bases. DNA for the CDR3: TGTGCCAGCAGCTCCGATCCTAACAATGAGCAGTTCTTC. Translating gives CASSSDPNNEQFF.

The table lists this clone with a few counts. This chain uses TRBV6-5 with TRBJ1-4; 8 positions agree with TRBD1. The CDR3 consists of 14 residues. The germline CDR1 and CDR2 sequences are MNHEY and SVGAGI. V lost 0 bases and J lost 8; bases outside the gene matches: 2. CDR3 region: CASSYSGTGEKLFF. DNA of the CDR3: TGTGCCAGCAGTTACTCCGGGACAGGCGAAAAACTGTTTTTT.

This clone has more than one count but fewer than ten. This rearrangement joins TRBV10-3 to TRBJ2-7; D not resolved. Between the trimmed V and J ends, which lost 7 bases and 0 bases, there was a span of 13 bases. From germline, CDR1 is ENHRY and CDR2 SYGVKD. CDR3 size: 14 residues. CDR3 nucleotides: TGTGCCATCAATCCTACAGAGGACTCCTACGAGCAGTACTTC. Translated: CAINPTEDSYEQYF.

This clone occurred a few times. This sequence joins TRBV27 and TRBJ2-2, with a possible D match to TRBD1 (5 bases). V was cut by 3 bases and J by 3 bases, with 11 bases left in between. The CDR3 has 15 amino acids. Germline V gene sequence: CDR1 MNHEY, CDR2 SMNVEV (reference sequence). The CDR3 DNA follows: TGTGCCAGCAGTTTTGGCAGGGCTCACACCGGGGAGCTGTTTTTT. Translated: CASSFGRAHTGELFF.

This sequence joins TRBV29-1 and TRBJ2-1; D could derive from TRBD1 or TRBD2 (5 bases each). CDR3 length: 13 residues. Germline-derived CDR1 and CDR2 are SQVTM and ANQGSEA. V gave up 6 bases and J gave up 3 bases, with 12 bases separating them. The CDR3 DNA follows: TGCAGCGTCGGGACGGATTACTACAATGAGCAGTTCTTC. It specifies CSVGTDYYNEQFF.

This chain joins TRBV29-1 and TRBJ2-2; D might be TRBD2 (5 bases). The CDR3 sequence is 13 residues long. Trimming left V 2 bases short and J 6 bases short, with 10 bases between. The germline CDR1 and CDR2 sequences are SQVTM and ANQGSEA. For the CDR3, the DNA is TGCAGCGTTGAACTTACGAGGGCCGGGGAGCTGTTTTTT. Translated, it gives CSVELTRAGELFF.

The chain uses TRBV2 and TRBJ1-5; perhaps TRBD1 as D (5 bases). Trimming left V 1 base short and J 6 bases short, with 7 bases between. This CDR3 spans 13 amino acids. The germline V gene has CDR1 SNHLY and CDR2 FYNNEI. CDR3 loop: CASSEGGTQPQHF. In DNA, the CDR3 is TGTGCCAGCAGTGAAGGGGGCACTCAGCCCCAGCATTTT.

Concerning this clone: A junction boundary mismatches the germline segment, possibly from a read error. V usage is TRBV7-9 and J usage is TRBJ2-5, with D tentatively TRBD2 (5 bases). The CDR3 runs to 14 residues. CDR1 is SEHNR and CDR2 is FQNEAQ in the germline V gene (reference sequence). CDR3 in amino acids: CAGSLAAGRETQYF. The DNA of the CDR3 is TGTGCCGGCAGCTTAGCTGCGGGTAGGGAGACCCAGTACTTC.

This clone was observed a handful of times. The CDR3 DNA reads as TGCAGCGTACGGCGGGGCGTCGACACCATATATTTT. Protein: CSVRRGVDTIYF. This sequence joins TRBV29-1 and TRBJ1-3, with D maybe TRBD1 (5 bases). CDR1 SQVTM and CDR2 ANQGSEA come from the germline V gene. V was clipped by 6 bases and J by 8 bases, with 14 bases between them. This CDR3 has 12 residues.

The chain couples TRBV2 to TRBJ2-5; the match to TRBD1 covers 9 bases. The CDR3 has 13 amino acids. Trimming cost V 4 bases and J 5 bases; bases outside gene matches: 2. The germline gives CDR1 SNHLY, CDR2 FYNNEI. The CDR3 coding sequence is TGTGCCAGCAGTGGGACAGGGGATGAGACCCAGTACTTC. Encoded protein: CASSGTGDETQYF.

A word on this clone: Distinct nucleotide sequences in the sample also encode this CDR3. The CDR3 region has the DNA TGTGCCTGGAGTGTAAGGGGGGCCACAGATACGCAGTATTTT. Translating gives CAWSVRGATDTQYF. V is TRBV30 and J is TRBJ2-3, with D possibly called TRBD1 or TRBD2 (6 bases each). The CDR3 sequence is 14 residues long. V was shortened by 0 bases and J by 2 bases, with 9 bases between the two germline ends. Germline values: CDR1 GTSNPN, CDR2 SVGIG (reference sequence).

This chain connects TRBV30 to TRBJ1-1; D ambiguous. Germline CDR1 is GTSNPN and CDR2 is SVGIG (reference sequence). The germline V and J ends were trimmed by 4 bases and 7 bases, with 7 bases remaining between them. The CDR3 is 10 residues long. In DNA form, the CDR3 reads TGTGCCTGGAAAACGAGTGAAGCTTTCTTT. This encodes CAWKTSEAFF.

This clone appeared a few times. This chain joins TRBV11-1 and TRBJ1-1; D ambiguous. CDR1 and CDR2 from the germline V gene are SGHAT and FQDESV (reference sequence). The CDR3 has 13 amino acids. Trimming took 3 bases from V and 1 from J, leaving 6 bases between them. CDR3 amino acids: CASSFLANTEAFF. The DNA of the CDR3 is TGTGCCAGCAGCTTTTTAGCGAACACTGAAGCTTTCTTT.

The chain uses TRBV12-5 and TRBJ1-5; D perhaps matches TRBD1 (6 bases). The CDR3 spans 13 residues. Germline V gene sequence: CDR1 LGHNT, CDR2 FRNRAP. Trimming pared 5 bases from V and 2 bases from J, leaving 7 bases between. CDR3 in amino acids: CASGRGGNQPQHF. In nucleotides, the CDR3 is TGTGCTAGTGGTAGGGGGGGCAATCAGCCCCAGCATTTT.

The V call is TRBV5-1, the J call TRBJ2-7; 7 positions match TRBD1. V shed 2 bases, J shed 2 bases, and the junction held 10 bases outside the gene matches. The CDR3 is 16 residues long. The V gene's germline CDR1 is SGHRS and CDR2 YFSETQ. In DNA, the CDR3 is TGCGCCAGCAGCTTTGCTGCTTTGGGACAGACCTACGAGCAGTACTTC. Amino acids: CASSFAALGQTYEQYF.

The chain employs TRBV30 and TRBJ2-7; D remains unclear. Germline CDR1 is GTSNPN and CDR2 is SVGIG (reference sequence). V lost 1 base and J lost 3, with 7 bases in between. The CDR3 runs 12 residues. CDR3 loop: CAWSGGLYEQYF. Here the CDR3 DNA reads TGTGCCTGGAGTGGGGGTCTCTACGAGCAGTACTTC. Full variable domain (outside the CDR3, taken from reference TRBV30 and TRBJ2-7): SQTIHQWPATLVQPVGSPLSLECTVEGTSNPNLYWYRQAAGRGLQLLFYSVGIGQISSEVPQNLSASRPQDRQFILSSKKLLLSDSGFYLCAWSGGLYEQYFGPGTRLTVT.

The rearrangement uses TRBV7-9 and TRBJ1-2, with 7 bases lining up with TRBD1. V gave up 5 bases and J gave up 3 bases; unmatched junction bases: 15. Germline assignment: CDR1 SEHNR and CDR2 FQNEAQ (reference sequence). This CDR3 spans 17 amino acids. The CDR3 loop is CASSPRWTGKGHYGYTF. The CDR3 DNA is TGTGCCAGCAGCCCCCGCTGGACAGGAAAGGGGCACTATGGCTACACCTTC.

CDR3 DNA sequence: TGCAGCGTTGCGGGCTCTGGGGCCAACGTCCTGACTTTC. Translated, it gives CSVAGSGANVLTF. The chain uses TRBV29-1 and TRBJ2-6; no definite D call. The CDR3 consists of 13 residues. Trimming took off 4 bases at V and 0 bases at J, with 4 bases between the two ends. Germline CDR1 reads SQVTM; CDR2 reads ANQGSEA.

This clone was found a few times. The CDR3 loop is CASSWGNSPLHF. The CDR3 DNA reads as TGTGCCAGCAGTTGGGGTAATTCACCCCTCCACTTT. This chain links TRBV6-1 with TRBJ1-6; D is uncertain. The CDR3 has 12 amino acids. V lost 5 bases and J lost 6, with 5 bases in between. CDR1 is MNHNS and CDR2 is SASEGT in the germline V gene.

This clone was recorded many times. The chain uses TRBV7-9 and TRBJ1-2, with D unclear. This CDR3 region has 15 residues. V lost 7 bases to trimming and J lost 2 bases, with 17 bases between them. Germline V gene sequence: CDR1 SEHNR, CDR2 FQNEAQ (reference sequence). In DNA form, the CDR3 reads TGTGCCAGCACCACAGAACCAGGCCTAAACTATGGCTACACCTTC. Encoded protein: CASTTEPGLNYGYTF.

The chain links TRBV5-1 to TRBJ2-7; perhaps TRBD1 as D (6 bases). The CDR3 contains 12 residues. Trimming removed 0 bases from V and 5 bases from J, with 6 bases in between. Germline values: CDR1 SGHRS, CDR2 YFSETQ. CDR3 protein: CASSLEGDEQYF. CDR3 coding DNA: TGCGCCAGCAGCTTGGAGGGGGACGAGCAGTACTTC.

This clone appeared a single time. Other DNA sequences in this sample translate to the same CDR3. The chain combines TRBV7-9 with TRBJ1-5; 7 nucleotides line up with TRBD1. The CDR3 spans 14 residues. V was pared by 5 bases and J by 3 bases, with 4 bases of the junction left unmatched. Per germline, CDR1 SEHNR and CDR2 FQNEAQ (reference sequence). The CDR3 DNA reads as TGTGCCAGCAGCCTCGGGACAGACAATCAGCCCCAGCATTTT. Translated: CASSLGTDNQPQHF.

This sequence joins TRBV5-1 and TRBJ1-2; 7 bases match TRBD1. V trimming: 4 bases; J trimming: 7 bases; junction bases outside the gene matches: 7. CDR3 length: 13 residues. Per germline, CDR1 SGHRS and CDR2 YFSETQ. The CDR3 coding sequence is TGCGCCAGCAGCCCACAGGGGAATGGTGGCTACACCTTC. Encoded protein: CASSPQGNGGYTF.

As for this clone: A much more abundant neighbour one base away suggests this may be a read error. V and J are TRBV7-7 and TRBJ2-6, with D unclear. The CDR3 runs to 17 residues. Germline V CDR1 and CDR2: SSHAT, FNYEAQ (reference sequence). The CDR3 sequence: CASSLENSASGANVLTF. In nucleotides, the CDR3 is TGTGCTAGCAGCTTAGAGAACAGCGCCTCTGGGGCCAACGTCCTGACTTTC.

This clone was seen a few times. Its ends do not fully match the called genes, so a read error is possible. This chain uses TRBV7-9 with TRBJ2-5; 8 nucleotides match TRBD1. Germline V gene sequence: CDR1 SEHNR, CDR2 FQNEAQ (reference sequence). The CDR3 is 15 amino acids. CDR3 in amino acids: CASSARRTGQGTQYF. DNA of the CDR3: TGTGCCAGCAGCGCCCGGAGGACAGGGCAAGGGACCCAGTACTTC.

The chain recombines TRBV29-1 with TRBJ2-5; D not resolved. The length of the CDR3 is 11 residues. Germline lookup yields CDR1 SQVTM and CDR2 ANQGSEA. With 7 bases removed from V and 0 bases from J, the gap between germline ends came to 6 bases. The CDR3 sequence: CSARNQETQYF. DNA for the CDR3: TGCAGCGCTAGGAACCAAGAGACCCAGTACTTC. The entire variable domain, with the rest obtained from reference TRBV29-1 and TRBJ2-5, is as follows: SAVISQKPSRDICQRGTSLTIQCQVDSQVTMMFWYRQQPGQSLTLIATANQGSEATYESGFVIDKFPISRPNLTFSTLTVSNMSPEDSSIYLCSARNQETQYFGPGTRLLVL.

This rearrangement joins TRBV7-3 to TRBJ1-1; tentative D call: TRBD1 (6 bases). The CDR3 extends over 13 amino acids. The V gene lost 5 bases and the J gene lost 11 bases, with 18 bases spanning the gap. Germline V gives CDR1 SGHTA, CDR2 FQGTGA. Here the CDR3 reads CASSPGGGAPAFF. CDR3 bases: TGTGCCAGCAGCCCAGGTGGGGGCGCCCCGGCTTTCTTT.

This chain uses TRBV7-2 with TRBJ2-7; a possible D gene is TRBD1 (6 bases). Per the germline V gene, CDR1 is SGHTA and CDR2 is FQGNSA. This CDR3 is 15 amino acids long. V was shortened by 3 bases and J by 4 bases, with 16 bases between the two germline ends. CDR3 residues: CASSLSSGDPYEQYF. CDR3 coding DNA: TGTGCCAGCAGCTTGTCATCAGGGGATCCTTACGAGCAGTACTTC.